This T cell receptor beta chain derives from a study of blood T cell repertoires in COVID-19. Per the authors' pipeline: Reference gene primer amplification gave nucleated cell count estimates. Only in-frame clones appear in the TCRdb table, and some are missing; sequencing was by immunoSEQ multiplex PCR. D and trimming were read from the DNA, whereas the V and J calls and clone size are those reported in that table. The sample shows about 170,000 clones, roughly nine tenths of them seen only once. This CDR3 is built from 12 residues. Trimming took 5 bases from V and 2 from J, leaving 7 bases between them. From germline, CDR1 is LNHDA and CDR2 SQIVND (reference sequence).

The sequenced material came from peripheral blood. The sequence derives from a man aged 55 to 70 with acute or convalescent COVID-19. The V call is TRBV19, the J call TRBJ2-7, with D maybe TRBD1 (6 bases). As DNA, the CDR3 is TGTGCCAGTAGTGCAGGGGCCTACGAGCAGTACTTC. This gives the protein CASSAGAYEQYF. Complete variable domain (other parts from reference TRBV19 and TRBJ2-7): DGGITQSPKYLFRKEGQNVTLSCEQNLNHDAMYWYRQDPGQGLRLIYYSQIVNDFQKGDIAEGYSVSREKKESFPLTVTSAQKNPTAFYLCASSAGAYEQYFGPGTRLTVT.